What follows is one T cell receptor (beta chain) and its context. Its antigen is not identified. At one end, the junction sequence differs from germline, possibly due to a read error. These data belong to a study of molecular identifiers for immune sequencing clone quantification. Regarding the study as a whole: Clones above 20 RNA copies contained over 97% of effector molecules and under 1% of naive molecules.

The CDR3 has 12 amino acids. The germline CDR1 and CDR2 sequences are LNHDA and SQIVND (reference sequence). MiXCR, applied by TCRdb to the PCR reads, yields one record per CDR3 protein. The sample includes some 94,000 distinct CDR3 sequences, around a quarter of them seen just once. The source is a human donor in good health. Some libraries in this study had Jurkat cell RNA spiked in. The chain joins TRBV19 to TRBJ2-7; TRBD2 might be the D (6 bases). Material for sequencing was naive CD8+ T cells from blood, with Jurkat cell RNA spiked in. Subset: FACS-sorted CD8+CD4-CCR7+CD45RA+ naive T cells. The DNA of the CDR3 is TGTACCAGTAGTATTGGGCGGGAAGAGCAGTACTTC. Protein sequence: CTSSIGREEQYF.